This record concerns one TCR beta chain sequence. Antigen: not known. After removal of 0 bases from V and 7 bases from J, the junction contained 10 bases not matched to a gene. This CDR3 is 16 amino acids long. Germline V CDR1 and CDR2: SGHDT, YYEEEE. Cultured CD4+ T-cell DNA underwent Oncomine TCR Beta short-read sequencing. TCRdb analysed the PCR reads with MiXCR anew, one entry per CDR3 protein. There are 7,000 to 9,500 distinct CDR3 sequences in the sample; 36% occur only once, and around 26% lies in the top ten. This sample stems from a study of vaccination and CD4 T cells after COVID-19. Study summary: Cells were stimulated with overlapping spike peptide pools from SARS-CoV-2, HCoV-NL63, HCoV-OC43 and HCoV-229E. Every culture used as a control got a CEFX pool, an HIV-1 Nef pool, or no peptide.

Stated treatment: approximately nine-day PBMC culture with coronavirus spike peptide pools or control peptides (ViraFEST assay). Prior to the COVID-19 pandemic (2011-2018), the unexposed donor's CD4+ T cells were collected. The receptor was derived from a human donor in good health. The sequenced material came from CD4+ T cells from blood, cultured in vitro. The chain employs TRBV5-6 and TRBJ2-7; TRBD2 agrees at 10 bases. This chain's CDR3 is CASSLAGSGGAREQYF. The CDR3 DNA follows: TGTGCCAGCAGCTTGGCGGGGAGCGGGGGGGCTAGAGAGCAGTACTTC.